These T cell receptor beta chains were read from a single sample in a study of cytomegalovirus exposure and HLA in healthy donors. This table comes from immunoSEQ multiplex PCR, and its TCRdb copy is limited to in-frame clones, with some not included. This table has about 200,000 clones, approximately 82% appearing once. The sequencing input was PBMCs. Every receptor here comes from a woman between 18 and 29 years old in good health and CMV-seronegative. Both conserved end residues are part of each CDR3. Each record gives: D gene, J gene, clone size, V gene, CDR3 protein, CDR3 DNA. A D gene is named only where the DNA matches it firmly. Some rows mark clone size as missing; the rest say once, few, many or name a class of expanded clone.

NA	TRBJ2-2	NA	TRBV19	CASSIDRGTGELFF	TGTGCCAGTAGTATAGACAGGGGTACCGGGGAGCTGTTTTTT
NA	TRBJ1-1	NA	TRBV4-1	CASSQAQALTEAFF	TGCGCCAGCAGCCAGGCACAGGCCCTCACTGAAGCTTTCTTT
NA	TRBJ1-1	NA	TRBV7-6	CASSLGGDTEAFF	TGTGCCAGCAGCTTAGGGGGGGACACTGAAGCTTTCTTT
TRBD1	TRBJ1-1	once	TRBV5-8	CASSFDRGGNTEAFF	TGTGCCAGCAGCTTCGACAGGGGGGGGAACACTGAAGCTTTCTTT
TRBD1	TRBJ1-4	NA	TRBV7-9	CASSRDSLDEKLFF	TGTGCCAGCAGCCGGGACAGTTTAGATGAAAAACTGTTTTTT
TRBD1	TRBJ1-2	NA	TRBV12-5	CASGLVLGQGALNYGYTF	TGTGCTAGTGGTTTGGTATTGGGGCAGGGGGCACTTAACTATGGCTACACCTTC
TRBD2	TRBJ2-7	once	TRBV4-1	CASSQEGTSGYEQYF	TGCGCCAGCAGCCAAGAGGGGACTAGCGGTTACGAGCAGTACTTC
TRBD1	TRBJ2-5	NA	TRBV5-1	CASTGGQGRETQYF	TGCGCCAGCACAGGGGGACAGGGCCGAGAGACCCAGTACTTC
TRBD1	TRBJ2-1	once	TRBV7-2	CASSLVHRGEGNEQFF	TGTGCCAGCAGCTTAGTCCACAGGGGAGAGGGCAATGAGCAGTTCTTC
TRBD1	TRBJ2-2	NA	TRBV25-1	CASSDLTGTGELFF	TGTGCCAGCAGTGACTTGACAGGGACCGGGGAGCTGTTTTTT
TRBD2	TRBJ2-7	NA	TRBV19	CASSLTSATYEQYF	TGTGCCAGTAGCTTGACTAGCGCAACCTACGAGCAGTACTTC
NA	TRBJ2-1	NA	TRBV7-9	CASSRLSSYNEQFF	TGTGCCAGCTCCAGGTTGTCCTCCTACAATGAGCAGTTCTTC
NA	TRBJ2-1	NA	TRBV6-1	CASSELGPVDEQFF	TGTGCCAGCAGTGAGCTGGGGCCCGTGGATGAGCAGTTCTTC
TRBD2	TRBJ2-1	medium-sized	TRBV6-6	CASSLAGEGNEQFF	TGTGCCAGCAGCCTGGCGGGGGAGGGCAATGAGCAGTTCTTC
NA	TRBJ1-6	NA	TRBV9	CASSEGGSPLHF	TGTGCCAGTAGTGAGGGGGGGTCACCCCTCCACTTT
TRBD1	TRBJ2-5	NA	TRBV5-4	CASSPGTAQETQYF	TGTGCCAGCAGCCCCGGGACAGCACAAGAGACCCAGTACTTC
TRBD2	TRBJ2-3	NA	TRBV5-1	CASSLVAGGTDTQYF	TGCGCCAGCAGCTTGGTAGCGGGAGGCACAGATACGCAGTATTTT
TRBD1	TRBJ1-1	NA	TRBV6-5	CASSYLGQGPMNAFF	TGTGCCAGCAGTTACCTAGGACAGGGCCCCATGAACGCTTTCTTT
TRBD1	TRBJ1-5	NA	TRBV19	CASKAIPGQGGQPQHF	TGTGCCAGTAAAGCTATTCCGGGACAGGGGGGCCAGCCCCAGCATTTT
NA	TRBJ1-5	NA	TRBV29-1	CSVGQSPNQPQHF	TGCAGCGTTGGGCAGTCCCCCAATCAGCCCCAGCATTTT
NA	TRBJ1-2	NA	TRBV12-1	CASNTFPVTGLTNYGYTF	TGTGCCAGCAACACTTTCCCTGTGACAGGGCTCACTAACTATGGCTACACCTTC
NA	TRBJ1-6	NA	TRBV7-9	CASSSGAYNSPLHF	TGTGCCAGCAGCTCGGGAGCCTATAATTCACCCCTCCACTTT
TRBD2	TRBJ2-3	NA	TRBV28	CASSLSRGLAGTSTDTQYF	TGTGCCAGCAGCCTTTCCCGGGGACTAGCGGGTACTAGCACAGATACGCAGTATTTT
TRBD2	TRBJ2-2	NA	TRBV7-2	CASSLNLAGTGELFF	TGTGCCAGCAGCTTAAACCTAGCGGGTACCGGGGAGCTGTTTTTT
TRBD1	TRBJ1-1	NA	TRBV19	CASSLDRFMNTEAFF	TGTGCCAGTAGTCTGGACAGGTTCATGAACACTGAAGCTTTCTTT